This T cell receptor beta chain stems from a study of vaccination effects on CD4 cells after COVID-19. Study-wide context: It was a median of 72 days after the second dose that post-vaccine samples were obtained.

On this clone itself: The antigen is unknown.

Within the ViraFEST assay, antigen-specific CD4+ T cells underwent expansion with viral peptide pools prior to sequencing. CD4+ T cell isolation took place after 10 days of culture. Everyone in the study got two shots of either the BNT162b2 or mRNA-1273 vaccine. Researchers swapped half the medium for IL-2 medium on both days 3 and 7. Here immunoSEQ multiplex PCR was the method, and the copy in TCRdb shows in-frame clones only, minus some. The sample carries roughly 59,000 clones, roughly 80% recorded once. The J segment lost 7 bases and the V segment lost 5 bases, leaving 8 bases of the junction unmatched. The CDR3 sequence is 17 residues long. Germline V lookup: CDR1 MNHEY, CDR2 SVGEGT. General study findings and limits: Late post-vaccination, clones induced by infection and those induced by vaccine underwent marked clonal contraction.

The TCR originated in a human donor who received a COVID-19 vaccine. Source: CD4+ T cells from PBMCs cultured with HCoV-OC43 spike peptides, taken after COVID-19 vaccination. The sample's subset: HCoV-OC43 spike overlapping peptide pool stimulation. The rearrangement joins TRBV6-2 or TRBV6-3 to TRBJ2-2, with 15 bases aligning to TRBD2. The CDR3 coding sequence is TGTGCCAGCAGTCTCGGACTAGCGGGGGGGCCGCGCGGGGAGCTGTTTTTT. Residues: CASSLGLAGGPRGELFF.